These 18 T cell receptor beta chains originate from one sample sequenced in a study of blood T cell repertoires in COVID-19. This table comes from immunoSEQ multiplex PCR, and its TCRdb copy is limited to in-frame clones, with some not included. The data hold 100,000 to 150,000 clones, with 86% observed a single time. Material: PBMCs or T cells enriched from blood (not recorded which). The receptors come from a woman between 45 and 65 years old who had recovered from COVID-19.

V and J are TRBV6-5 and TRBJ1-1, with a possible D match to TRBD1 (5 bases). V was cut by 2 bases and J by 10 bases, with 8 bases left in between. The CDR3 contains 11 residues. Germline V gene lookup returns CDR1 MNHEY and CDR2 SVGAGI. CDR3 coding DNA: TGTGCCAGCAGTTACGGGGGGGGAGCTTTCTTT. Amino acid sequence: CASSYGGGAFF.

In DNA form, the CDR3 reads TGTGCCAGCAGTTACCTTTCTGAAGCTTTCTTT. This sequence encodes CASSYLSEAFF. V gene TRBV6-5 combines with J gene TRBJ1-1; no clear D. The CDR3 has 11 amino acids. V gave up 2 bases and J gave up 6 bases, with 4 bases separating them. Germline CDR1 MNHEY, CDR2 SVGAGI.

The chain couples TRBV2 to TRBJ2-5; 8 bases are a match to TRBD2. Germline values: CDR1 SNHLY, CDR2 FYNNEI. J was trimmed by 2 bases and V by 6 bases; bases with no gene match: 14. This CDR3 has 17 amino acids. The CDR3 nucleotides are TGTGCCAGCAGGGGACTAGGAGGGGTCCTGGGGCAAGAGACCCAGTACTTC. As protein: CASRGLGGVLGQETQYF.

The table lists this clone with a few counts. J is TRBJ2-7 and V is TRBV5-4; D remains ambiguous. The germline V gene has CDR1 SGHNT and CDR2 YYREEE (reference sequence). This CDR3 is 15 amino acids long. V was shortened by 0 bases and J by 0 bases, with 10 bases between the two germline ends. The CDR3 spells CASSLEARSSYEQYF. For the CDR3, the DNA is TGTGCCAGCAGCTTGGAGGCTAGAAGCTCCTACGAGCAGTACTTC.

V is TRBV7-9 and J is TRBJ2-7; possibly TRBD2 for D (7 bases). From germline, CDR1 is SEHNR and CDR2 FQNEAQ (reference sequence). V lost 5 bases, J lost 5 bases, and 16 bases lay in between. The CDR3 contains 14 residues. This chain's CDR3 is CASSQPGGRNEQYF. The CDR3 DNA follows: TGTGCCAGCAGCCAACCCGGGGGGCGCAACGAGCAGTACTTC.

The chain employs TRBV16 and TRBJ1-2; D call uncertain. CDR1 is KGHSY, CDR2 FQNENV, per germline. The V end was cut by 0 bases, the J end by 8 bases, with 13 bases between. This CDR3 has 14 amino acids. The CDR3 loop reads CASSQSGERGGYTF. In DNA, the CDR3 is TGTGCCAGCAGCCAATCCGGGGAAAGAGGAGGCTACACCTTC.

This chain uses TRBV18 with TRBJ2-1; 7 bases fit TRBD2. CDR1 KGHSH and CDR2 LQKENI come from the germline V gene. The V and J ends lost 0 bases and 9 bases, in that order; junction bases with no gene match: 2. The CDR3 is 13 residues long. The CDR3 coding sequence is TGTGCCAGCTCACCACCGAGCGGGACTGAGCAGTTCTTC. Protein product: CASSPPSGTEQFF.

CDR3 region: CASSLDTGGGSPLHF. The DNA of the CDR3 is TGTGCCAGCAGCTTAGATACAGGGGGCGGATCACCCCTCCACTTT. This chain connects TRBV7-8 to TRBJ1-6; 9 nucleotides match TRBD1. Germline lookup yields CDR1 SGHVS and CDR2 FQNEAQ. This CDR3 has 15 residues. V was clipped by 1 base and J by 10 bases; unmatched bases: 5.

The gene calls are TRBV29-1 and TRBJ1-2, with D possibly matching TRBD1 (6 bases). This CDR3 is built from 15 residues. Germline CDR1 and CDR2: SQVTM and ANQGSEA. V dropped 6 bases and J dropped 0 bases, with 17 bases sitting between them. The DNA for the CDR3 is TGCAGCGTGCACGGAACACAGGGCTCTAACTATGGCTACACCTTC. Protein sequence: CSVHGTQGSNYGYTF.

This clone was seen more than once but under ten times. The gene calls are TRBV2 and TRBJ1-2; D is perhaps TRBD1 (5 bases). The CDR3 sequence is 13 residues long. CDR1 is SNHLY, CDR2 FYNNEI, per germline. V was cut by 3 bases and J by 6 bases, with 11 bases left in between. Written as DNA, the CDR3 is TGTGCCAGCAGTGAGTGGCAGGGTGATGGCTACACCTTC. It encodes CASSEWQGDGYTF.

This clone showed up just once. This sequence joins TRBV5-1 and TRBJ1-1; D is unresolved. Trimming took off 2 bases at V and 3 bases at J, with 8 bases between the two ends. The V gene's germline CDR1 is SGHRS and CDR2 YFSETQ. This CDR3 contains 13 residues. This chain's CDR3 is CASSFTADTEAFF. DNA for the CDR3: TGCGCCAGCAGCTTTACGGCGGACACTGAAGCTTTCTTT.

J is TRBJ1-2 and V is TRBV6-5; D gene unclear. Trimming took off 6 bases at V and 4 bases at J, with 12 bases between the two ends. CDR1 is MNHEY and CDR2 is SVGAGI in the germline V gene. CDR3 length equals 13 residues. CDR3 residues: CASSPSVRYGYTF. DNA for the CDR3: TGTGCCAGCAGCCCCTCCGTGCGCTATGGCTACACCTTC.

The V and J genes are TRBV5-1 and TRBJ2-3, with D tentatively TRBD1 (6 bases). This CDR3 is built from 16 residues. Germline V gene sequence: CDR1 SGHRS, CDR2 YFSETQ. V shed 0 bases and J shed 2 bases, with 13 bases lying between them. The CDR3 bases are TGCGCCAGCAGCTTGGCCATTACAGGGATCACAGATACGCAGTATTTT. Amino acid sequence: CASSLAITGITDTQYF.

This clone was detected only a few times. The chain employs TRBV18 and TRBJ1-5; D is possibly TRBD1 (5 bases). CDR1 is KGHSH and CDR2 is LQKENI in the germline V gene. Trimming took off 1 base at V and 7 bases at J, with 14 bases between the two ends. This CDR3 spans 15 amino acids. As DNA, the CDR3 is TGTGCCAGCTCACCACGGGGGTCGGAGGGCCAGCCCCAGCATTTT. This encodes CASSPRGSEGQPQHF.

The CDR3 DNA sequence: TGTGCCAGCAGTTTAGATACTGGAACTAGCGGGAGGCTCGAGCAGTACTTC. It codes for CASSLDTGTSGRLEQYF. The chain employs TRBV27 and TRBJ2-7, with 12 nucleotides matching TRBD2. Trimming at V came to 2 bases and at J to 6 bases, leaving 11 bases not matched to a gene. Looked up from germline, CDR1 is MNHEY and CDR2 is SMNVEV (reference sequence). The CDR3 has 17 amino acids.

CDR3 nucleotides: TGTGCCAGCAGCCCCAGCCCCGGACAGTACGAGCAGTACTTC. Translating it yields CASSPSPGQYEQYF. The chain is built from TRBV11-3 and TRBJ2-7; a weak D match, TRBD1 (6 bases). The CDR3 is made up of 14 amino acids. Germline loops: CDR1 SGHNT, CDR2 YENEEA. Trimming took 5 bases from V and 4 from J, leaving 15 bases between them.

This rearrangement joins TRBV7-8 to TRBJ2-2; D gene unclear. CDR1 is SGHVS and CDR2 is FQNEAQ in the germline V gene. CDR3 length equals 15 residues. Between the trimmed V and J ends, which lost 4 bases and 7 bases, there was a span of 16 bases. The CDR3 sequence: CASSYRLEVGGELFF. DNA of the CDR3: TGTGCCAGCAGCTATCGGCTTGAGGTGGGCGGGGAGCTGTTTTTT.

CDR3 in DNA: TGTGCCAGCAGCCAAACCCTAGCGTTTCAAGAGACCCAGTACTTC. It codes for CASSQTLAFQETQYF. The chain recombines TRBV3-1 (or the pseudogene TRBV3-2) with TRBJ2-5; weak D call: TRBD2 (6 bases). Germline-derived CDR1 and CDR2 are LGHDT and YNNKEL (reference sequence). The CDR3 is made up of 15 amino acids. Trimming took 2 bases from V and 2 from J, leaving 12 bases between them.